Below are 22 T cell receptor beta chains sequenced from a single sample in a study of blood T cell repertoires in COVID-19. Data came from immunoSEQ multiplex PCR; TCRdb stores just in-frame clones and leaves some out. This sample yields 150,000 to 200,000 clones, of which around 90% are seen a single time; roughly a sixth belongs to the top ten. What was sequenced was peripheral blood. All receptors derive from a man in his sixties with active or convalescent COVID-19.

The V and J genes are TRBV2 and TRBJ2-7, with D possibly TRBD1 on 6 matching bases. This CDR3 is 14 amino acids long. V was shortened by 6 bases and J by 0 bases, with 12 bases between the two germline ends. Germline assignment: CDR1 SNHLY and CDR2 FYNNEI. The CDR3 is CASRGTLSSYEQYF. Written as DNA, the CDR3 is TGTGCCAGCAGAGGGACACTGAGCTCCTACGAGCAGTACTTC.

This clone came up a few times. V and J are TRBV28 and TRBJ1-4; TRBD1 aligns across 8 bases. Germline assignment: CDR1 MDHEN and CDR2 SYDVKM. Trimming cost V 2 bases and J 6 bases; bases outside gene matches: 5. This CDR3 region has 15 residues. This chain's CDR3 is CASSLQGAMDEKLFF. The CDR3 nucleotides read TGTGCCAGCAGTTTACAGGGGGCGATGGATGAAAAACTGTTTTTT. Combining the CDR3 with reference TRBV28 and TRBJ1-4 gives the whole variable domain DVKVTQSSRYLVKRTGEKVFLECVQDMDHENMFWYRQDPGLGLRLIYFSYDVKMKEKGDIPEGYSVSREKKERFSLILESASTNQTSMYLCASSLQGAMDEKLFFGSGTQLSVL.

In its sample, this clone was seen a few times. The V gene is TRBV5-1, the J gene TRBJ1-1, with D perhaps TRBD1 (6 bases). CDR1 is SGHRS and CDR2 is YFSETQ in the germline V gene. The V gene lost 3 bases and the J gene lost 1 base, with 16 bases spanning the gap. The CDR3 runs to 16 residues. CDR3 coding DNA: TGCGCCAGCAGCTCTGCCGGGACATCCGCGAACACTGAAGCTTTCTTT. It translates to CASSSAGTSANTEAFF.

CDR3 residues: CASTATGTGRNEQFF. CDR3 sequence (DNA): TGCGCCAGCACGGCGACAGGAACTGGTAGGAATGAGCAGTTCTTC. This chain connects TRBV5-1 to TRBJ2-1; perhaps TRBD1 as D (6 bases). V was trimmed by 6 bases and J by 7 bases, leaving 20 bases between them. Germline V gene sequence: CDR1 SGHRS, CDR2 YFSETQ. The CDR3 runs to 15 residues.

A single count supports this clone. The J gene is TRBJ2-5, the V gene TRBV7-2; weak D call: TRBD1 (6 bases). The V gene lost 2 bases and the J gene lost 2 bases, with 9 bases spanning the gap. Germline lookup yields CDR1 SGHTA and CDR2 FQGNSA. This CDR3 region has 14 residues. The CDR3 DNA reads as TGTGCCAGCAGCTTAAACAGGGTGCAAGAGACCCAGTACTTC. Its protein product is CASSLNRVQETQYF.

The CDR3 bases are TGCGCCAGCAGCCAAGAGCCTGGGACAGCCATGAACACTGAAGCTTTCTTT. It encodes CASSQEPGTAMNTEAFF. This chain uses TRBV4-1 with TRBJ1-1; 7 bases line up with TRBD1. CDR3 length equals 17 residues. V lost 0 bases and J lost 0; bases outside the gene matches: 7. Per the germline V gene, CDR1 is MGHRA and CDR2 is YSYEKL.

The rearrangement joins TRBV30 to TRBJ1-2; 7 nucleotides line up with TRBD1. CDR3 size: 15 residues. The ends lost 0 bases at V and 8 bases at J; junction bases unmatched: 12. From germline, CDR1 is GTSNPN and CDR2 SVGIG (reference sequence). The CDR3 nucleotides are TGTGCCTGGAGTGTGCCAGGGGGAACGTTAAAGGGCTACACCTTC. Its protein product is CAWSVPGGTLKGYTF.

V usage is TRBV7-8 and J usage is TRBJ2-7, with D perhaps TRBD1 (6 bases). The V end lost 0 bases, the J end lost 5 bases, and 8 bases lay between the germline ends. Looked up from germline, CDR1 is SGHVS and CDR2 is FQNEAQ. This CDR3 has 13 amino acids. CDR3 amino acids: CASSLAGGNEQYF. The CDR3 nucleotides read TGTGCCAGCAGCTTAGCAGGGGGAAACGAGCAGTACTTC.

The rearrangement joins TRBV29-1 to TRBJ1-2; 12 positions agree with TRBD1. This CDR3 spans 14 amino acids. Germline V CDR1 and CDR2: SQVTM, ANQGSEA. The trim removed 4 bases at V and 5 bases at J, leaving 5 bases unmatched. For the CDR3, the DNA is TGCAGCGTTGGGGACAGGGGGCGTCGGTATGGCTACACCTTC. It specifies CSVGDRGRRYGYTF.

The J gene is TRBJ2-7, the V gene TRBV7-2; 11 bases are a match to TRBD2. CDR1 is SGHTA, CDR2 FQGNSA, per germline. Trimming removed 4 bases from V and 4 bases from J; junction bases left unmatched: 6. This CDR3 comprises 15 residues. The CDR3 here is CASSSRLAGQYEQYF. In nucleotides, the CDR3 is TGTGCCAGCAGCTCCCGACTAGCGGGGCAGTACGAGCAGTACTTC.

This chain uses TRBV19 with TRBJ2-5; TRBD1 matches 7 bases. Per germline, CDR1 LNHDA and CDR2 SQIVND (reference sequence). The J segment lost 1 base and the V segment lost 4 bases, leaving 6 bases of the junction unmatched. The CDR3 runs 15 residues. The CDR3 region is CASSKRTGIQETQYF. The CDR3 DNA is TGTGCCAGTAGTAAAAGGACAGGAATCCAAGAGACCCAGTACTTC.

This clone was found a few times. The chain has TRBV7-2 and TRBJ2-7; 14 positions match TRBD2. The length of the CDR3 is 18 residues. V lost 3 bases, J lost 3 bases, and 10 bases stayed unmatched. Germline assignment: CDR1 SGHTA and CDR2 FQGNSA. The CDR3 DNA follows: TGTGCCAGCAGCTTCCCCGGGACTAGCGGGGGTACACTCTACGAGCAGTACTTC. Residues: CASSFPGTSGGTLYEQYF.

The J gene is TRBJ2-7, the V gene TRBV5-1, with 8 bases that match TRBD1. The V gene's germline CDR1 is SGHRS and CDR2 YFSETQ. V was clipped by 4 bases and J by 5 bases; unmatched bases: 11. This CDR3 region has 15 residues. The CDR3 nucleotides are TGCGCCAGCAGCCCTCTTGAGGCAGGGGGCAACGAGCAGTACTTC. This sequence encodes CASSPLEAGGNEQYF.

V and J are TRBV5-4 and TRBJ2-1; D is ambiguous. The CDR3 covers 13 residues. CDR1 and CDR2 (germline): SGHNT, YYREEE (reference sequence). Trimming took 2 bases from V and 4 from J, leaving 7 bases between them. Here the CDR3 DNA reads TGTGCCAGCAGCTTATCGAGATACAATGAGCAGTTCTTC. Its protein is CASSLSRYNEQFF.

The CDR3 DNA follows: TGTGCCAGTTCCGAGAGCTCTGGAAACACCATATATTTT. Translation gives CASSESSGNTIYF. This sequence joins TRBV19 and TRBJ1-3; no reliable D call. Germline CDR1 LNHDA, CDR2 SQIVND (reference sequence). The CDR3 consists of 13 residues. Trimming shortened V by 8 bases and J by 0 bases, and 8 bases separated the two germline ends.

The genes are TRBV6-4 and TRBJ1-1, with 9 bases identical to TRBD1. The CDR3 spans 15 residues. The V segment lost 0 bases and the J segment 1 base; nucleotides outside the gene matches: 0. Germline CDR1 MRHNA, CDR2 SNTAGT. The CDR3 spells CASSDSTGGNTEAFF. The DNA of the CDR3 is TGTGCCAGCAGTGACTCGACAGGGGGGAACACTGAAGCTTTCTTT.

This rearrangement joins TRBV6-5 to TRBJ1-1; D not certain. The CDR3 sequence is 13 residues long. Germline V gene sequence: CDR1 MNHEY, CDR2 SVGAGI. Trimming took 6 bases from V and 1 from J, leaving 9 bases between them. CDR3 protein: CASSENSNTEAFF. As DNA, the CDR3 is TGTGCCAGCAGCGAGAATTCGAACACTGAAGCTTTCTTT.

CDR3 residues: CASSPPPPGQPLTDTQYF. DNA for the CDR3: TGTGCCAGCTCACCACCGCCACCGGGACAGCCTCTCACAGATACGCAGTATTTT. V and J are TRBV18 and TRBJ2-3; 7 bases line up with TRBD1. Germline CDR1 is KGHSH and CDR2 is LQKENI. J gave up 2 bases and V 0 bases, and 11 bases lay outside the gene matches. The CDR3 has 18 amino acids.

This clone was detected only a few times. The chain couples TRBV27 to TRBJ1-6; 7 nucleotides align to TRBD1. The CDR3 covers 15 residues. Germline-derived CDR1 and CDR2 are MNHEY and SMNVEV (reference sequence). V lost 7 bases to trimming and J lost 3 bases; unmatched junction nucleotides: 6. In DNA form, the CDR3 reads TGTGCCAGCAAAAAGGCAGGGGGCTATAATTCACCCCTCCACTTT. It specifies CASKKAGGYNSPLHF.

The chain uses TRBV5-1 and TRBJ2-1; 7 bases match TRBD2. The CDR3 length is 16 residues. V dropped 0 bases and J dropped 4; count of bases not matched to a gene: 7. Germline loops: CDR1 SGHRS, CDR2 YFSETQ. The CDR3 DNA is TGCGCCAGCAGCTTGGTAGCCCTAGCGGAGTACAATGAGCAGTTCTTC. Its translation is CASSLVALAEYNEQFF.

The chain has TRBV11-2 and TRBJ1-2; 9 bases are shared with TRBD1. Germline trimming cut 1 base from V and 0 bases from J; bases unmatched to any gene: 3. This CDR3 has 16 residues. Germline CDR1 SGHAT, CDR2 FQNNGV. The DNA of the CDR3 is TGTGCCAGCAGCTTAGGACGGGACAGGGCTAACTATGGCTACACCTTC. Translation: CASSLGRDRANYGYTF.

The V gene is TRBV6-1, the J gene TRBJ1-6; D remains unclear. Germline loops: CDR1 MNHNS, CDR2 SASEGT. V was clipped by 1 base and J by 7 bases, with 8 bases between them. The CDR3 loop spans 14 amino acids. In DNA form, the CDR3 reads TGTGCCAGCAGTGAAGTCAGGTTCAATTCACCCCTCCACTTT. Translation: CASSEVRFNSPLHF.